These T cell receptor beta chains were read from a single sample in a study of neoadjuvant nivolumab and ipilimumab in lung cancer. Profiled with immunoSEQ multiplex PCR; TCRdb holds only in-frame clones, not every one. The sample lists tens of thousands of clones, more than 90% occurring once. Specimen: peripheral blood, collected after neoadjuvant nivolumab, alone or with ipilimumab, at or shortly before surgery. All receptors derive from an adult with non-small cell lung cancer. CDR3s include the opening cysteine and the closing phenylalanine or tryptophan. Fields, in order: V gene, D gene, clone size, J gene, CDR3 protein, CDR3 DNA. D genes are given only for firm matches. Clone sizes are given selectively: once, few, many, or a class where the clone is expanded.

>TRBV29-1|NA|NA|TRBJ2-3
CSAIAMNTDTQYF
TGCAGCGCTATAGCGATGAACACAGATACGCAGTATTTT
>TRBV10-2|TRBD2|NA|TRBJ2-7
CASSDAGLAGVQYF
TGCGCCAGCAGTGATGCGGGACTAGCGGGAGTGCAGTACTTC
>TRBV7-8|TRBD1|NA|TRBJ1-2
CASSRDRGFHNYGYTF
TGTGCCAGCAGCCGGGACAGGGGCTTTCATAACTATGGCTACACCTTC
>TRBV5-1|NA|NA|TRBJ2-2
CASSLALGNTGELFF
TGCGCCAGCAGCTTGGCCTTGGGTAACACCGGGGAGCTGTTTTTT
>TRBV7-6|NA|NA|TRBJ2-2
CASSLKSAGANTGELFF
TGTGCCAGCAGCCTAAAGTCGGCAGGGGCGAACACCGGGGAGCTGTTTTTT
>TRBV7-2|NA|NA|TRBJ1-4
CASSPRPGEGEKLFF
TGTGCCAGCAGCCCCAGACCCGGGGAAGGTGAAAAACTGTTTTTT
>TRBV5-1|NA|NA|TRBJ2-3
CASSPVALRRQDTQYF
TGCGCCAGCAGCCCCGTGGCGCTACGACGGCAAGATACGCAGTATTTT
>TRBV5-1|TRBD1|NA|TRBJ2-2
CASSLGAGTGIYTGELFF
TGCGCCAGCAGCTTGGGAGCTGGGACAGGGATATACACCGGGGAGCTGTTTTTT
>TRBV5-4|NA|once|TRBJ1-4
CASSEFEGRKLFF
TGTGCCAGCAGCGAGTTCGAAGGGAGAAAACTGTTTTTT
>TRBV5-1|TRBD2|NA|TRBJ2-2
CASSPGTSGSPRPGELFF
TGCGCCAGTTCCCCCGGGACTAGCGGGAGCCCGAGGCCCGGGGAGCTGTTTTTT
>TRBV7-9|TRBD1|NA|TRBJ1-2
CASSDPIGTEANYGYTF
TGTGCCAGCAGCGACCCCATTGGGACAGAAGCTAACTATGGCTACACCTTC
>TRBV15|TRBD1|NA|TRBJ2-5
CATSRDLAGGEETQYF
TGTGCCACCAGCAGAGATCTGGCAGGGGGCGAGGAGACCCAGTACTTC
>TRBV5-4|NA|NA|TRBJ2-7
CASSLEWGSYEQYF
TGTGCCAGCAGCTTGGAATGGGGCTCCTACGAGCAGTACTTC
>TRBV5-5|TRBD2|NA|TRBJ2-7
CASTAGLAGYEQYF
TGTGCCAGCACTGCTGGACTAGCGGGATACGAGCAGTACTTC
>TRBV6-1|TRBD2|once|TRBJ2-7
CASSESWGGMYF
TGTGCCAGCAGTGAATCGTGGGGGGGAATGTACTTC
>TRBV6-5|TRBD1|NA|TRBJ1-1
CASSYGDRGGTEAFF
TGTGCCAGCAGTTACGGGGACAGGGGGGGCACTGAAGCTTTCTTT
>TRBV5-1|TRBD1|NA|TRBJ2-5
CASSFDRAGETQYF
TGCGCCAGCAGCTTTGACAGGGCGGGAGAGACCCAGTACTTC
>TRBV7-9|NA|once|TRBJ2-7
CASSLRQGGEQYF
TGTGCCAGCAGCTTGAGGCAGGGCGGCGAGCAGTACTTC
>TRBV7-9|NA|NA|TRBJ2-5
CASSLGSGQTRETQYF
TGTGCCAGCAGCTTAGGTAGCGGCCAAACGAGAGAGACCCAGTACTTC
>TRBV6-4|NA|few|TRBJ2-3
CASSDSQGSDTQYF
TGTGCCAGCAGTGACTCCCAGGGATCAGATACGCAGTATTTT